This T cell receptor (beta chain) derives from a study of OX40 agonist ivuxolimab in advanced cancers. As for the study in general: In this trial design, patients received ivuxolimab intravenously at 0.01 to 10 mg/kg every 2 weeks. The eligibility criteria allowed prior anti-PD-1, anti-PD-L1 or anti-CTLA-4 therapy, and about 40% had some.

Autoimmune disease history or systemic immunosuppression barred patients. Clones were sequenced by immunoSEQ multiplex PCR, and TCRdb holds only the in-frame ones, with some missing. The sample holds about 73,000 clones, about 90% seen once. The CDR3 loop spans 11 amino acids. The germline gives CDR1 SGHDT, CDR2 YYEEEE. The germline V and J ends were trimmed by 4 bases and 3 bases, with 4 bases remaining between them. The specimen comprised CD4+ or CD8+ T cells sorted from blood, sampled in a trial of the OX40 agonist ivuxolimab. The receptor was isolated from an adult with an advanced solid tumor such as melanoma, head and neck, liver or kidney cancer. The chain links TRBV5-6 to TRBJ1-2; D call uncertain. CDR3 in DNA: TGTGCCAGCAGCAGGGACTATGGCTACACCTTC. Translation gives CASSRDYGYTF.